A selection of T cell receptor beta chains follows, all from one sample in a study of shared clonotypes between healthy human individuals. This table comes from immunoSEQ multiplex PCR, and its TCRdb copy is limited to in-frame clones, with some not included. Of about 320,000 clones in the sample, around nine tenths were seen once. Sequencing used memory CD8+ T cells sorted from blood. The receptors were sampled from a man younger than 35 in good health. CDR3s include the opening cysteine and the closing phenylalanine or tryptophan. The D gene is left open where the match is weak. Clone size is given for some rows only: seen once, a few or many times, or a class if the clone is expanded.

TGTGCCAGCAGCTTGTGGCGCGGGGAAGCACCCGGGGAGCTGTTTTTT,CASSLWRGEAPGELFF,-,TRBV5-6,-,TRBJ2-2
TGTGCTAGTGGAACAGGGGCAGGAGGCTACACCTTC,CASGTGAGGYTF,TRBD1,TRBV12-5,-,TRBJ1-2
TGTGCCAGCAGTGAAGGCATAGCGAACACCGGGGAGCTGTTTTTT,CASSEGIANTGELFF,-,TRBV6-1,-,TRBJ2-2
TGTGCCAGCAGCTTAACACAGGGAAGCTCCTACGAGCAGTACTTC,CASSLTQGSSYEQYF,-,TRBV7-2,-,TRBJ2-7
TGTGCCAGCAGCTTCACCTCCGGGACGGGAAACATTCAGTACTTC,CASSFTSGTGNIQYF,-,TRBV28,-,TRBJ2-4
TGCGCCAGCAGCTACCGGGACACCAATAATGAAAAACTGTTTTTT,CASSYRDTNNEKLFF,-,TRBV4-1,-,TRBJ1-4
TGTGCCAGCGGGGGTAGGAGACAGTTTTCCTACGAGCAGTACTTC,CASGGRRQFSYEQYF,-,TRBV28,-,TRBJ2-7
TGTGCCAGCTCTAGACAGGGGAGTGGCGCTGAAGCTTTCTTT,CASSRQGSGAEAFF,TRBD1,TRBV28,-,TRBJ1-1
TGCGCCAGCAGTGAAGCGGGGAGCTCCTACGAGCAGTACTTC,CASSEAGSSYEQYF,TRBD2,TRBV10-1,-,TRBJ2-7
TGTGCCACCAGCAGAGATATGAGCGAGGGGGACACAGATACGCAGTATTTT,CATSRDMSEGDTDTQYF,-,TRBV15,-,TRBJ2-3
TGCGCCAGCAGCCCCCTCAGAGTGCCGGCTTATACGGTTAACTATGGCTACACCTTC,CASSPLRVPAYTVNYGYTF,-,TRBV4-1,-,TRBJ1-2
TGTGCCAGCAGCTTCCTGGACAGTATCTATGGCTACACCTTC,CASSFLDSIYGYTF,-,TRBV5-6,-,TRBJ1-2
TGTGCCAGCAGCGCCTCATCAAGCTATGGCTACACCTTC,CASSASSSYGYTF,-,TRBV9,-,TRBJ1-2
TGCGCCAGCAGCCAAGGGACAGGGGACACAGATACGCAGTATTTT,CASSQGTGDTDTQYF,TRBD1,TRBV5-1,once,TRBJ2-3
TGCGCCAGCAGCTTCATCTTCAGGACAGGGACCGGGGAGCTGTTTTTT,CASSFIFRTGTGELFF,TRBD1,TRBV5-1,-,TRBJ2-2
TGTGCCAGCTCACCACCGAAAGGGGGTTCGAGCAGGACTGAAGCTTTCTTT,CASSPPKGGSSRTEAFF,-,TRBV18,-,TRBJ1-1
TGCGCCAGCAGCCAAGAAGGCTGGAGTCTGGGTTCCTACGAGCAGTACTTC,CASSQEGWSLGSYEQYF,-,TRBV4-1,-,TRBJ2-7
TGTGCCTGGAGTGTACTGGGGGGTTTTGGAGATGAGCAGTTCTTC,CAWSVLGGFGDEQFF,-,TRBV30,once,TRBJ2-1
TGCAGCGTTGTCTACGGTTCCTACGAGCAGTACTTC,CSVVYGSYEQYF,-,TRBV29-1,once,TRBJ2-7
TGTGCCAGCAGTGACGGTATGGGGGGTACTGAGCAGTTCTTC,CASSDGMGGTEQFF,-,TRBV6-4,-,TRBJ2-1
TGCGCCAGCAGCCTTTACAGGGGTGAAGAGACCCAGTACTTC,CASSLYRGEETQYF,TRBD1,TRBV4-1,-,TRBJ2-5
TGTGCCAGCAGTTACCGACAGGACCCCTACGAGCAGTACTTC,CASSYRQDPYEQYF,-,TRBV6-6,-,TRBJ2-7
TGCGCCAGCAGTGAAGACAGGGCGGGCATTCAGTACTTC,CASSEDRAGIQYF,TRBD1,TRBV10-1,-,TRBJ2-4
TGCGCCAGCAGCCAAGGTGGCCAGCCCCAGCATTTT,CASSQGGQPQHF,-,TRBV4-1,-,TRBJ1-5
TGTGCCAGCAGCGATCGGACAGGGCCGACCTACGAGCAGTACTTC,CASSDRTGPTYEQYF,TRBD1,TRBV13,-,TRBJ2-7
TGTGCCAGCACCATAACTAGCGGTACCTACGAGCAGTACTTC,CASTITSGTYEQYF,TRBD2,TRBV5-6,-,TRBJ2-7
TGTGCCAGCAGCGTGCTTAAGCCCAACACTGAAGCTTTCTTT,CASSVLKPNTEAFF,-,TRBV6-1,-,TRBJ1-1
TGTGCCAGCAGCTTGTGGATTCGCGGGAGGGCCTCTGACATTCAGTACTTC,CASSLWIRGRASDIQYF,TRBD2,TRBV5-6,-,TRBJ2-4
TGTGCCTGGACCTACGACAGCGACACTGGAAACACCATATATTTT,CAWTYDSDTGNTIYF,-,TRBV30,-,TRBJ1-3
TGTGCCAGCAGCCTCCCAACAGGGGACACTGAAGCTTTCTTT,CASSLPTGDTEAFF,TRBD1,TRBV5-5,once,TRBJ1-1
TGTGCCAGCAGCTTCCCGTGGACAGGGAGCTACGAGCAGTACTTC,CASSFPWTGSYEQYF,TRBD1,TRBV7-9,-,TRBJ2-7
TGTGCCAGCAGCGTTTCCGGGACAGAGCAAGAGACCCAGTACTTC,CASSVSGTEQETQYF,TRBD1,TRBV9,-,TRBJ2-5
TGCGCCAGCAGCCAACGGACAGGGGAGGGAGAGACCCAGTACTTC,CASSQRTGEGETQYF,TRBD1,TRBV4-1,-,TRBJ2-5
TGTGCCAGCAGGATACTAGCGGGAGGTAACAATGAGCAGTTCTTC,CASRILAGGNNEQFF,TRBD2,TRBV27,-,TRBJ2-1
TGTGCCAGCAGCCCGGGAGGGTGGAGCTATGGCTACACCTTC,CASSPGGWSYGYTF,-,TRBV27,-,TRBJ1-2
TGTGCCAGCAGCCCCTGGACCGGCCCAACTAATGAAAAACTGTTTTTT,CASSPWTGPTNEKLFF,-,TRBV7-9,-,TRBJ1-4
TGTGCCAGCAGCTCCCTACGAGGGGGCGGAGAGACCCAGTACTTC,CASSSLRGGGETQYF,TRBD1,TRBV11-3,-,TRBJ2-5
TGTGCCAGCAGCTTAGGGGCAGGGCTCAACTATGGCTACACCTTC,CASSLGAGLNYGYTF,-,TRBV11-2,-,TRBJ1-2
TGTGCCAGCAGTCCGGGACTAACCGGGGAGCTGTTTTTT,CASSPGLTGELFF,TRBD2,TRBV6-1,-,TRBJ2-2